This T cell receptor beta chain was profiled in a study of T cell responses to AZD1222 COVID-19 vaccine. A remark on this clone: What it binds is unknown.

Using immunoSEQ multiplex PCR, the repertoire was profiled, and TCRdb retains in-frame clones only, with some absent. The data hold 100,000 to 150,000 clones, with about 90% observed a single time. Study-wide results and limits: With dominance at 160-218 and 743-854, vaccine-associated CD4 TCRs spanned spike.

Per the germline V gene, CDR1 is DFQATT and CDR2 is SNEGSKA (reference sequence). There are 11 residues in the CDR3. The V gene end was trimmed by 2 bases and the J gene end by 15 bases; junction bases not matched to a gene: 6. This TCR was sampled from an adult in good health. The sample consisted of peripheral blood, taken on day 0 of AZD1222 vaccination. The rearrangement uses TRBV20-1 and TRBJ2-1; TRBD2 matches at 8 bases. The CDR3 nucleotides read TGCAGTGCTAGATCACTAGCGGATGTGTTCTTC. Its translation: CSARSLADVFF.